One and the same sample provided the 10 T cell receptor beta chains below, sequenced in a study of cytomegalovirus exposure and HLA in healthy donors. The study ran its PCR with 60 Vbeta and 13 Jbeta primers. Profiling relied on immunoSEQ multiplex PCR, and the TCRdb table lists in-frame clones only, not all of them. This sample has 180,000 or so clones, with about 80% found just once. The sample taken for sequencing was PBMCs. These receptors were taken from a man in his late teens or twenties in good health and CMV-seronegative.

The rearrangement links TRBV11-1 to TRBJ1-2, with 8 bases lining up with TRBD1. Trimming at V came to 6 bases and at J to 4 bases, leaving 7 bases not matched to a gene. The CDR3 contains 14 residues. CDR1 is SGHAT, CDR2 FQDESV, per germline (reference sequence). The DNA for the CDR3 is TGTGCCAGCAGTTCACCGGGACAGGCCTATGGCTACACCTTC. Its translation is CASSSPGQAYGYTF. Variable domain in full (rest from reference TRBV11-1 and TRBJ1-2): EAEVAQSPRYKITEKSQAVAFWCDPISGHATLYWYRQILGQGPELLVQFQDESVVDDSQLPKDRFSAERLKGVDSTLKIQPAELGDSAMYLCASSSPGQAYGYTFGSGTRLTVV.

This clone appeared once. The V and J genes are TRBV19 and TRBJ1-5; TRBD1 aligns across 8 bases. CDR3 length: 14 amino acids. Germline V gives CDR1 LNHDA, CDR2 SQIVND (reference sequence). V shed 7 bases and J 6 bases; nucleotides not matched to a gene: 8. CDR3 bases: TGTGCCAGTACCTCGGGCAGGGGGCCTCAGCCCCAGCATTTT. Protein product: CASTSGRGPQPQHF.

This clone was recorded only once. This chain links TRBV5-8 with TRBJ1-5; D is uncertain. This CDR3 is built from 12 residues. V was cut by 4 bases and J by 5 bases, with 7 bases left in between. Germline V lookup: CDR1 SGHTS, CDR2 YDEGEE. The CDR3 region has the DNA TGTGCCAGCAGCCCTTCCCATCAGCCCCAGCATTTT. Encoded protein: CASSPSHQPQHF.

This clone showed up just a few times. This chain uses TRBV30 with TRBJ2-2; 7 bases align to TRBD1. Unmatched junction bases numbered 4, after V lost 0 bases and J lost 6 bases. The CDR3 contains 14 residues. Germline CDR1 GTSNPN, CDR2 SVGIG (reference sequence). For the CDR3, the DNA is TGTGCCTGGAGTGTAAGAGACAGGGCCGGGGAGCTGTTTTTT. The encoded protein is CAWSVRDRAGELFF.

The chain joins TRBV15 to TRBJ2-3; D unclear. The CDR3 extends over 14 amino acids. V was shortened by 3 bases and J by 4 bases, with 11 bases between the two germline ends. The germline V gene encodes CDR1 LNHNV and CDR2 YYDKDF (reference sequence). In DNA form, the CDR3 reads TGTGCCACCAGCAGGCGAGAGTCCGCAGATACGCAGTATTTT. This encodes CATSRRESADTQYF.

V gene TRBV7-2 combines with J gene TRBJ1-5; the D gene is possibly TRBD1 (6 bases). The CDR3 has 16 amino acids. Germline lookup yields CDR1 SGHTA and CDR2 FQGNSA. V was pared by 5 bases and J by 1 base, with 15 bases between. The CDR3 nucleotides read TGTGCCAGCAGCGTGGGCGGGGGCAGGAGCAATCAGCCCCAGCATTTT. Amino acid sequence: CASSVGGGRSNQPQHF.

The V gene is TRBV12-5, the J gene TRBJ1-1, with 9 bases lining up with TRBD1. This CDR3 is built from 16 residues. The germline gives CDR1 LGHNT, CDR2 FRNRAP. V trimming: 5 bases; J trimming: 10 bases; junction bases outside the gene matches: 17. CDR3 in DNA: TGTGCTAGTGGTCTGCTAGGGACAGGGACACCCAGGGGAGCTTTCTTT. This encodes CASGLLGTGTPRGAFF.

The chain is built from TRBV4-2 and TRBJ1-4; D is perhaps TRBD1 (6 bases). The CDR3 extends over 15 amino acids. V shed 0 bases and J shed 10 bases, with 15 bases lying between them. Germline CDR1 and CDR2: LGHNA and YNFKEQ. The CDR3 reads CASSQDRGARGKLFF. The CDR3 coding sequence is TGTGCCAGCAGCCAAGATCGGGGGGCGCGAGGAAAACTGTTTTTT.

This rearrangement joins TRBV28 to TRBJ1-1; tentative D call: TRBD1 (5 bases). The germline V and J ends were trimmed by 2 bases and 5 bases, with 21 bases remaining between them. CDR3 length equals 17 residues. Per germline, CDR1 MDHEN and CDR2 SYDVKM. CDR3 nucleotide sequence: TGTGCCAGCAGTTTAGCGTCCATGGGCAGGGAGGGGACTGAAGCTTTCTTT. Amino acid sequence: CASSLASMGREGTEAFF.

This clone was detected a few times. The chain recombines TRBV25-1 with TRBJ2-7, with 15 bases identical to TRBD2. Germline V CDR1 and CDR2: MGHDK, SYGVNS. The CDR3 is 14 residues long. V lost 4 bases and J lost 6; bases outside the gene matches: 1. CDR3 bases: TGTGCCAGCAGTGGGACTAGCGGGGGGGCCGAGCAGTACTTC. This codes for CASSGTSGGAEQYF.